This TCR beta chain was retrieved from a study of blood T cell repertoires in COVID-19. V dropped 5 bases and J dropped 2 bases, with 7 bases sitting between them. This CDR3 spans 13 amino acids. CDR1 LNHDA and CDR2 SQIVND come from the germline V gene (reference sequence). Clones were sequenced by immunoSEQ multiplex PCR, and TCRdb holds only the in-frame ones, with some missing. Among around 290,000 clones listed, approximately 87% were seen once. This chain connects TRBV19 to TRBJ1-5, with D tentatively TRBD1 (6 bases). The sequencing sample was made of peripheral blood. The sequence came from a woman aged 45-59 years who had recovered from COVID-19. The CDR3 reads CASSSGGNQPQHF. In DNA form, the CDR3 reads TGTGCCAGTAGTTCAGGGGGCAATCAGCCCCAGCATTTT.